Sequencing of this TCR beta chain was carried out in a study of T-cell reconstitution after alpha-beta-depleted transplantation in children. Unique molecular identifiers were used in preparing the TCRbeta library. TCRdb used MiXCR to reprocess the PCR reads, holding one entry per CDR3 protein. The sample consists of around 45,000 distinct CDR3 sequences, under 60% of them appearing once. Germline V lookup: CDR1 DFQATT, CDR2 SNEGSKA (reference sequence). V was trimmed by 6 bases and J by 2 bases, leaving 11 bases between them. The CDR3 spans 12 residues. The sequence derives from a boy younger than two with SCID, due to receive a stem cell transplant. The sample consisted of peripheral blood, taken before TCRalphabeta/CD19-depleted stem cell transplant. V and J are TRBV20-1 and TRBJ2-7; D is undetermined. The CDR3 nucleotides read TGCAGTGCCTCTAGTGCTCCCTACGAGCAGTACTTC. Translation: CSASSAPYEQYF.